This T cell receptor (beta chain) came from a study of T cell responses to AZD1222 COVID-19 vaccine. Study outcomes and limitations: The donor cohort was predominantly white British with a female majority, and clonal diversity may have been underestimated.

Per germline, CDR1 MNHEY and CDR2 SMNVEV (reference sequence). The V end was cut by 8 bases, the J end by 8 bases, with 12 bases between. CDR3 length: 11 amino acids. About this clone: The antigen is not known.

TCRdb keeps only in-frame clones here, not all; method: immunoSEQ multiplex PCR. The table shows around 130,000 clones, with 75% to 95% occurring only once. This clonotype was sampled from an adult who received the MenACWY meningococcal vaccine as a control. The chain links TRBV27 to TRBJ1-1; the D gene is possibly TRBD1 (5 bases). The material was peripheral blood, obtained 28 days after the second dose of the MenACWY control vaccine. Here the CDR3 reads CASRSWTEAFF. CDR3 bases: TGTGCCAGCCGCTCCTGGACAGAAGCTTTCTTT.